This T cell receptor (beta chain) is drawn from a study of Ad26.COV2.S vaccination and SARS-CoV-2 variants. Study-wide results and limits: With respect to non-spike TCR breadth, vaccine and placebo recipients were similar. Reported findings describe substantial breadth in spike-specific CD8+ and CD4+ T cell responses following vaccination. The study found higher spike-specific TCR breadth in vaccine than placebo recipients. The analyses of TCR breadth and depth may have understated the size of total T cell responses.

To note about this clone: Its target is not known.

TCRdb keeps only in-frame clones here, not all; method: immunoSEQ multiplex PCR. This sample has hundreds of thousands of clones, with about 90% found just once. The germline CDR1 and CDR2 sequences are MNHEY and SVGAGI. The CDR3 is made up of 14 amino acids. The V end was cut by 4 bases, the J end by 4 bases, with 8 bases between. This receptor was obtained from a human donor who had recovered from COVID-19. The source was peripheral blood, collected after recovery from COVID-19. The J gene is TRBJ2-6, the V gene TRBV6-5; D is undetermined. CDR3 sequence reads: CASSSRSGANVLTF. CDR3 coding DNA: TGTGCCAGCAGTTCCAGGTCCGGGGCCAACGTCCTGACTTTC.